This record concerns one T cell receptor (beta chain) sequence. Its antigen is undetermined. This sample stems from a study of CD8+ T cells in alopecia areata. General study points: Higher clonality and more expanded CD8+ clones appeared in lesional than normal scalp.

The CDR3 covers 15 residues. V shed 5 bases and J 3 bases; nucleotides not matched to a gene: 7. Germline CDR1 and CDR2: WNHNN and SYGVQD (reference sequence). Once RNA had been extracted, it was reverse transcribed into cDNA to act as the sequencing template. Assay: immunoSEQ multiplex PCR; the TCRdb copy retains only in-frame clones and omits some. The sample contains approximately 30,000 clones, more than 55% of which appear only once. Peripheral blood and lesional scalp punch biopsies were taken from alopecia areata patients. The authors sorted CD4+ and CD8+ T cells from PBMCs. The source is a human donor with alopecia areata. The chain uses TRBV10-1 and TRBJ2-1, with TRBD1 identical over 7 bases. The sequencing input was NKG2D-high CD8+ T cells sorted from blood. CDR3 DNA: TGCGCCAGCAGTCACACAGGGGTAGGCTACAATGAGCAGTTCTTC. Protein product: CASSHTGVGYNEQFF.